These T cell receptor beta chains were read from a single sample in a study of blood T cell repertoires in COVID-19. Repertoires were generated with immunoSEQ multiplex PCR, while TCRdb's copy carries only in-frame clones and drops some. The sample gives 140,000 or so clones, approximately 85% of which show up once; less than 3.5% is in the top ten. Material for sequencing was peripheral blood. The source of these receptors is a human donor with acute or convalescent COVID-19. The donor label of this sample is uncertain. Each CDR3 is given with its conserved first and last residue. Expanded clones are given a class, and other clones once, few, many or no size at all.

v_gene,abundance,j_gene,CDR3aa
TRBV11-2,-,TRBJ2-3,CASSLVSAVTDTQYF
TRBV5-1,-,TRBJ1-2,CASSLDVANYGYTF
TRBV14,-,TRBJ2-7,CASSLLRDRSYEQYF
TRBV10-3,few,TRBJ2-1,CAISETESYNEQFF
TRBV28,-,TRBJ1-5,CASSLYGAQGSNQPQHF
TRBV19,-,TRBJ2-4,CASTRTSGGPGAKNIQYF
TRBV9,-,TRBJ2-2,CASRRLAGTGELFF
TRBV4-1,few,TRBJ1-3,CASSQDSGQGAFSGNTIYF
TRBV27,few,TRBJ1-5,CASSTGSNQPQHF
TRBV20-1,-,TRBJ1-5,CSASFDRGSNQPQHF
TRBV28,-,TRBJ1-2,CASSPGAGNRGYGYTF
TRBV6-5,-,TRBJ1-6,CASSPLTENSPLHF
TRBV4-3,once,TRBJ2-5,CASSQESAGEAQKTQYF
TRBV19,-,TRBJ1-2,CASSSGQANYGYTF
TRBV4-1,once,TRBJ2-1,CASSQEILAGDEQFF
TRBV7-2,-,TRBJ2-7,CASSLVGTVSYEQYF
TRBV29-1,-,TRBJ1-2,CSVGQGDGYTF
TRBV9,-,TRBJ1-2,CASSVGLINYGYTF
TRBV7-3,-,TRBJ1-2,CASSLTPGQGIDYGYTF
TRBV4-3,-,TRBJ1-2,CASSQDSGNWGYTF
TRBV18,-,TRBJ1-4,CASSPSTGTTNEKLFF
TRBV5-8,-,TRBJ2-5,CASSAPGLGGKETQYF
TRBV27,few,TRBJ1-4,CASRQQGVGEKLFF
TRBV28,-,TRBJ2-3,CASSHPRTSGRDTQYF
TRBV5-8,-,TRBJ1-2,CASSLERRHGYTF
TRBV19,once,TRBJ1-5,CASSIVGGSNQPQHF
TRBV28,-,TRBJ2-7,CASSEGAFSYEQYF
TRBV10-3,-,TRBJ1-2,CAITQETYGYTF
TRBV11-2,-,TRBJ1-2,CASSRTGIPGSYTF
TRBV6-5,-,TRBJ1-2,CASSHRDRGPGYTF
TRBV19,-,TRBJ1-1,CASSVRQGANTEAFF
TRBV28,-,TRBJ1-5,CASSEVGFSNQPQHF
TRBV7-3,once,TRBJ2-1,CASSLTLGDRNNEQFF
TRBV19,-,TRBJ1-1,CASSIPAGVMNTEAFF
TRBV2,-,TRBJ1-4,CASSSQGSFSEKLFF
TRBV18,-,TRBJ2-3,CASSPGLAGGPTDTQYF
TRBV6-5,-,TRBJ1-6,CASSYSEGGSPLHF
TRBV18,-,TRBJ1-1,CASSGDTEAFF
TRBV28,-,TRBJ2-7,CASLGQGWEFDEQYF
TRBV4-3,-,TRBJ1-5,CASSQSLTSTNQPQHF
TRBV11-2,-,TRBJ2-5,CASSLVRESGETQYF
TRBV2,-,TRBJ2-5,CASRETGGQETQYF
TRBV5-1,-,TRBJ1-1,CASAESGGLNTEAFF
TRBV7-6,-,TRBJ2-3,CASSLSSQRGTDTQYF
TRBV27,-,TRBJ1-5,CASRRDRTSNQPQHF
TRBV5-6,-,TRBJ2-7,CASSFAQVDYEQYF